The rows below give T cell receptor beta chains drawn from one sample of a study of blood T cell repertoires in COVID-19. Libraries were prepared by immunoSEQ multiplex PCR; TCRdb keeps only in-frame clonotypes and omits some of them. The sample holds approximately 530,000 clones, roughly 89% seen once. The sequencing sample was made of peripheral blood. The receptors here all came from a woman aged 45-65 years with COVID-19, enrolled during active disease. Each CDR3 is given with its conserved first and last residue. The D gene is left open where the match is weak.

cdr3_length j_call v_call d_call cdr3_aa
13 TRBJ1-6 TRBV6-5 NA CASGASYNSPLHF
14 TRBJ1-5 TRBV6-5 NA CASSPRDTGQPQHF
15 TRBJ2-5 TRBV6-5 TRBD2 CASSPGLAVGETQYF
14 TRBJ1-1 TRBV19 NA CASSRRDGNTEAFF
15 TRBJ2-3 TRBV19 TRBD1 CASSLPGQGTDTQYF
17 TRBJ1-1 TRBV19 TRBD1 CASSTTRDRGFDTEAFF
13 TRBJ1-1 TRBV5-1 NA CASSLAGSAEAFF
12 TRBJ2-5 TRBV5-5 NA CASSFSTETQYF
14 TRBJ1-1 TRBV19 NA CASSMRRAVTEAFF
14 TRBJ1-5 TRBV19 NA CASRAGYSNQPQHF
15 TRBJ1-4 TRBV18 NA CASSGQRSTNEKLFF
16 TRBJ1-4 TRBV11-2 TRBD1 CASTPVGGQLNEKLFF
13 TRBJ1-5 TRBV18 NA CASSSQGLRAQHF
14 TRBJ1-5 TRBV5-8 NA CASSLQVSNQPQHF
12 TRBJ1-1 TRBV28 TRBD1 CASSIRGFEAFF
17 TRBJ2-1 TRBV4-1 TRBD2 CASTGNLRGGFSAEQFF
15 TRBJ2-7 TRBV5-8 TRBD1 CASSLRQGRPYEQYF
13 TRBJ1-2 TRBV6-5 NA CASRVTGRSGYTF
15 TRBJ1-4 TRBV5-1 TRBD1 CASSLSQGANEKLFF
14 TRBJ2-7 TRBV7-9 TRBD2 CASSRAGGPYEQYF
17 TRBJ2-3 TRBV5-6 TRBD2 CASSLGTSGGATDTQYF
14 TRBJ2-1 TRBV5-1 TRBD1 CASFRDRGHSEQFF
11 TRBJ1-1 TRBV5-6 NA CASSSEFEAFF
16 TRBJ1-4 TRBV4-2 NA CASSSALRQSNEKLFF
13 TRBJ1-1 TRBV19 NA CASSIFDIREAFF
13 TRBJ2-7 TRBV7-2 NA CASSLARAQEQYF
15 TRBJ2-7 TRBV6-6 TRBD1 CASSYSGQGFYEQYF
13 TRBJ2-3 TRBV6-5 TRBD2 CASRVAGTDTQYF